This T cell receptor beta chain is from a study of shared clonotypes between healthy human individuals (dated by TCRdb to between 2020 and 2021). Concerning the study at large: A couple of women and a few men aged 18 to 49 years were included in the cohort. To estimate repertoire size and how much clonotype sharing occurs between individuals, the study deeply sequenced the blood TCR repertoires of about 5 healthy adults. To increase sequencing depth and limit assay-specific biases, different laboratories used diverse techniques to prepare libraries and sequence TCR repertoires. Leukapheresis yielded between about 0.9 and 10 billion PBMCs per donor.

Study-wide conclusions, independent of this receptor: Because the study included only a small number of donors, the genetic and exposure-history diversity represented was limited. Pairwise subsampling led to the expectation that sequencing depth would affect the degree of clonotype sharing among donors. Only blood was sampled, and tissue TCR repertoires likely differ from those in blood.

The donors were healthy, HIV-negative adults who had no recently reported acute infections or vaccinations. Every donor was a Caucasian adult residing in Nashville, Tennessee, USA. For unsorted samples, 75 million to 100 million PBMCs were counted and genomic DNA was extracted with the QIAamp DNA Blood Mini kit. After blood collection by leukapheresis, PBMCs were isolated using Ficoll-Histopaque density gradient centrifugation and then cryopreserved in the vapor phase of liquid nitrogen. Using the deep immunoSEQ assay, TCR CDR3 regions were amplified from genomic DNA by multiplex PCR. Genomic DNA extracted from each cell subset was distributed evenly over all wells of several immunoSEQ 96-well plates, and each plate served as one replicate. Each replicate PCR for unsorted PBMC received roughly 300 ng genomic DNA, equal to tens of thousands of T cell genomes. Unsorted PBMC genomic DNA was sequenced across ten immunoSEQ deep assay plates. Purified libraries were quantified with a Qubit 3.0 fluorometer, sized on a Bioanalyzer 2100, and re-quantified with the KAPA Library Quantification kit. A separate single-read 150-cycle Illumina NextSeq 550 flow cell was used to sequence each immunoSEQ 96-well plate. On the authors' methods: Because only junctional sequences without quality scores were contained in the immunoSEQ output, filtering matching that applied to full-length reads could not be performed. Sequences were annotated with PyIR, a Python wrapper for IgBLAST v1.9, using IMGT germline references to assign V/J genes and CDR3. Reads with weak V/J assignments (E-value above 1e-6), missing CDR3, stop codons, out-of-frame junctions, or ambiguous translated residues were removed. V3J clonotypes were defined as sequences sharing the same inferred V gene, J gene, and CDR3 amino acid sequence. The percentage overlap between two repertoires was calculated by dividing the number of shared unique clonotypes by the size of the smaller repertoire. Richness of each repertoire was evaluated using RTK rarefaction, the Chao1 estimator, and Recon v2.1 estimates of unobserved clonotypes. TCRdb obtained this table from immuneACCESS and retained in-frame rearrangements with V and J assigned. These tables miss some clones; where compared with another copy, unresolved V genes account for less than half of the shortfall, and the remainder is unexplained. Clone size and the V and J calls come from that table; the DNA yielded D and trimming. The sample has 450,000 to 600,000 clones on record, more than 65% of them singletons. The top ten constitute 10% to 15% of the sample.

The germline V gene gives CDR1 as SGHRS and CDR2 as YFSETQ. Clipping removes 4 bases from V and 5 bases from J, with 2 as the unmatched junction base count. The CDR3 contains 14 residues, cysteine and phenylalanine counted. The DNA shown is the 42-base CDR3, in frame from base 1. On this clone itself: Its recognized antigen is unknown. No qualities accompany the bases; no much larger clone lies one base away.

The V and J segments used are TRBV5-1 and TRBJ2-4, with 11 middle bases fitting TRBD2. Material: PBMCs. This TCR was sampled from a woman aged 35 to 49 in good health. Some clones in this sample may be carry-over from other donors' samples. For the CDR3, the sequence is CASSLLAGENIQYF. The sequenced DNA: TGCGCCAGCAGCCTACTAGCGGGAGAAAACATTCAGTACTTC.